The rows below give T cell receptor beta chains drawn from one sample of a study of cytomegalovirus exposure and HLA in healthy donors. Only in-frame clones appear in the TCRdb table, and some are missing; sequencing was by immunoSEQ multiplex PCR. Of some 150,000 clones in the sample, roughly 85% were seen once. The specimen was PBMCs. The receptors shown here come from a woman aged 50 to 60 in good health and CMV-seronegative. The CDR3 runs from the conserved cysteine through the conserved F or W. D genes are given only for firm matches. Rows may omit the clone size; those that give it use once, few, many or a size class.

abundance: -; d_gene: TRBD1; v_gene: TRBV2; j_gene: TRBJ1-2; CDR3nt: TGTGCCAGCAGTGAAGCTAGCGACAGGGGATTTGATGGCTACACCTTC; CDR3aa: CASSEASDRGFDGYTF
abundance: -; d_gene: -; v_gene: TRBV25-1; j_gene: TRBJ1-6; CDR3nt: TGTGGGACCCGGCGGGCGCTGAATTCACCCCTCCACTTT; CDR3aa: CGTRRALNSPLHF
abundance: -; d_gene: -; v_gene: TRBV14; j_gene: TRBJ2-1; CDR3nt: TGTGCCAGCAGCCAAGCGGATCGACAAAGGCAGTTCTTC; CDR3aa: CASSQADRQRQFF
abundance: -; d_gene: TRBD2; v_gene: TRBV4-2; j_gene: TRBJ2-1; CDR3nt: TGTGCCAGCAGCCAAGAGGGTAGCGGGAGCTACAATGAGCAGTTCTTC; CDR3aa: CASSQEGSGSYNEQFF
abundance: -; d_gene: -; v_gene: TRBV11-2; j_gene: TRBJ2-4; CDR3nt: TGTGCCAGCAGCTTAGACAGGGGAGACATTCAGTACTTC; CDR3aa: CASSLDRGDIQYF
abundance: -; d_gene: TRBD1; v_gene: TRBV19; j_gene: TRBJ1-5; CDR3nt: TGTGCCAGTCAACACCGGACAGGGTATAGCAATCAGCCCCAGCATTTT; CDR3aa: CASQHRTGYSNQPQHF
abundance: once; d_gene: TRBD1; v_gene: TRBV28; j_gene: TRBJ1-2; CDR3nt: TGTGCCAGCAGTTTGAGACAGGGGGCATCTAATGGCTACACCTTC; CDR3aa: CASSLRQGASNGYTF
abundance: -; d_gene: TRBD2; v_gene: TRBV7-9; j_gene: TRBJ2-1; CDR3nt: TGTGCCAGCAGCTTAGCGCGACTAGCATCCTACAATGAGCAGTTCTTC; CDR3aa: CASSLARLASYNEQFF
abundance: -; d_gene: -; v_gene: TRBV28; j_gene: TRBJ2-5; CDR3nt: TGTGCCAGCGGGCAGATGGAGACCCAGTACTTC; CDR3aa: CASGQMETQYF
abundance: -; d_gene: -; v_gene: TRBV9; j_gene: TRBJ2-2; CDR3nt: TGTGCCAGCAGCGTAGGGGGGGGCGCTCTGGCCGGGGAGCTGTTTTTT; CDR3aa: CASSVGGGALAGELFF
abundance: -; d_gene: -; v_gene: TRBV6-5; j_gene: TRBJ1-2; CDR3nt: TGTGCCAGCAAATTACTAAGGGGTAATGGCTACACCTTC; CDR3aa: CASKLLRGNGYTF
abundance: -; d_gene: -; v_gene: TRBV28; j_gene: TRBJ1-2; CDR3nt: TGTGCCAGCAGTTTTCTTCGCTATGGCTACACCTTC; CDR3aa: CASSFLRYGYTF
abundance: -; d_gene: -; v_gene: TRBV7-2; j_gene: TRBJ1-1; CDR3nt: TGTGCCAGCAGCTTTAGTGTTCTGAGTGAAGCTTTCTTT; CDR3aa: CASSFSVLSEAFF
abundance: once; d_gene: TRBD1; v_gene: TRBV28; j_gene: TRBJ2-7; CDR3nt: TGTGCCAGCAGTCGGCCGGGACAGGGGATGGGATGGTACTTC; CDR3aa: CASSRPGQGMGWYF
abundance: -; d_gene: TRBD2; v_gene: TRBV27; j_gene: TRBJ2-3; CDR3nt: TGTGCCAGCAGTTTCTCATACGGGAGGGGTTCTAGCACAGATACGCAGTATTTT; CDR3aa: CASSFSYGRGSSTDTQYF
abundance: -; d_gene: TRBD1; v_gene: TRBV4-2; j_gene: TRBJ1-2; CDR3nt: TGTGCCAGCAGCCAAGTTGGACAGGCTCACGTCTATGGCTACACCTTC; CDR3aa: CASSQVGQAHVYGYTF
abundance: few; d_gene: -; v_gene: TRBV11-2; j_gene: TRBJ1-1; CDR3nt: TGTGCCAGCAGCCCCGGTTCGGGGGGGTCGACTGAAGCTTTCTTT; CDR3aa: CASSPGSGGSTEAFF
abundance: -; d_gene: -; v_gene: TRBV6-5; j_gene: TRBJ2-3; CDR3nt: TGTGCCAGCAGCACCCTACAGAGGGTCACAGATACGCAGTATTTT; CDR3aa: CASSTLQRVTDTQYF
abundance: few; d_gene: TRBD2; v_gene: TRBV7-8; j_gene: TRBJ2-2; CDR3nt: TGTGCCAGCAGCCTCCCCCTAGCGGGGGGGCCTCGGACCGGGGAGCTGTTTTTT; CDR3aa: CASSLPLAGGPRTGELFF
abundance: few; d_gene: -; v_gene: TRBV15; j_gene: TRBJ2-7; CDR3nt: TGTGCCACCAGGGACGGGGTACGCTCCTACGAGCAGTACTTC; CDR3aa: CATRDGVRSYEQYF
abundance: -; d_gene: TRBD1; v_gene: TRBV27; j_gene: TRBJ2-1; CDR3nt: TGTGCCAGCAGTATTCCGTGGGGAGGGACAGGGGGTCATGAGCAGTTCTTC; CDR3aa: CASSIPWGGTGGHEQFF
abundance: -; d_gene: -; v_gene: TRBV6-1; j_gene: TRBJ1-4; CDR3nt: TGTGCCAGCAGTGAATTGAGGTTGGGTCGGACTCCAAAAGGAAAACTGTTTTTT; CDR3aa: CASSELRLGRTPKGKLFF
abundance: -; d_gene: TRBD1; v_gene: TRBV7-2; j_gene: TRBJ1-1; CDR3nt: TGTGCCAGCAGCCCGCGACAGGGTCGGGGTGAAGCTTTCTTT; CDR3aa: CASSPRQGRGEAFF
abundance: -; d_gene: TRBD2; v_gene: TRBV7-2; j_gene: TRBJ2-7; CDR3nt: TGTGCCAGCAGCTTGTCTAGCGGTTCCTACGAGCAGTACTTC; CDR3aa: CASSLSSGSYEQYF
abundance: -; d_gene: -; v_gene: TRBV2; j_gene: TRBJ2-1; CDR3nt: TGTGCCAGCACCAGACTTAGCGGTTCCTACAATGAGCAGTTCTTC; CDR3aa: CASTRLSGSYNEQFF
abundance: -; d_gene: TRBD1; v_gene: TRBV29-1; j_gene: TRBJ2-3; CDR3nt: TGCAGCGTTGAACAGGGACGGGACAGGGGGCTCGGCACAGATACGCAGTATTTT; CDR3aa: CSVEQGRDRGLGTDTQYF
abundance: -; d_gene: TRBD1; v_gene: TRBV4-3; j_gene: TRBJ2-7; CDR3nt: TGCGCCAGCAGCCGTACCGGGACAGGAGTCTACGAGCAGTACTTC; CDR3aa: CASSRTGTGVYEQYF
abundance: -; d_gene: TRBD2; v_gene: TRBV5-1; j_gene: TRBJ2-1; CDR3nt: TGCGCCAGCAGCTTGGCTTCGGCTAGCGGGCTATACAATGAGCAGTTCTTC; CDR3aa: CASSLASASGLYNEQFF
abundance: -; d_gene: -; v_gene: TRBV27; j_gene: TRBJ1-1; CDR3nt: TGTGCCAGCTTTAGACAGTACATGAACACTGAAGCTTTCTTT; CDR3aa: CASFRQYMNTEAFF
abundance: once; d_gene: TRBD1; v_gene: TRBV7-2; j_gene: TRBJ2-1; CDR3nt: TGTGCCAGCAGCGCTCGCGACAGGGCTTACAATGAGCAGTTCTTC; CDR3aa: CASSARDRAYNEQFF
abundance: -; d_gene: -; v_gene: TRBV18; j_gene: TRBJ2-7; CDR3nt: TGTGCCAGCTCACCGCAGGCAGGTATTACCTACGAGCAGTACTTC; CDR3aa: CASSPQAGITYEQYF
abundance: -; d_gene: TRBD1; v_gene: TRBV11-2; j_gene: TRBJ2-7; CDR3nt: TGTGCCAGCAGCTTAGTAACAGGGGAGACCTACGAGCAGTACTTC; CDR3aa: CASSLVTGETYEQYF
abundance: -; d_gene: -; v_gene: TRBV7-2; j_gene: TRBJ2-7; CDR3nt: TGTGCCAGCAGCTTAGTCCTGGACGGGAGTTACGAGCAGTACTTC; CDR3aa: CASSLVLDGSYEQYF
abundance: -; d_gene: -; v_gene: TRBV9; j_gene: TRBJ2-3; CDR3nt: TGTGCCAGCAGCGTTACTAGCACAGATACGCAGTATTTT; CDR3aa: CASSVTSTDTQYF
abundance: -; d_gene: -; v_gene: TRBV2; j_gene: TRBJ1-2; CDR3nt: TGTGCCAGCACGTGGCGGGTTTGGTCGTCTGGCTACACCTTC; CDR3aa: CASTWRVWSSGYTF
abundance: -; d_gene: -; v_gene: TRBV9; j_gene: TRBJ2-1; CDR3nt: TGTGCCAGCAGCGTCCTAGCGAAGACCTACAATGAGCAGTTCTTC; CDR3aa: CASSVLAKTYNEQFF
abundance: -; d_gene: -; v_gene: TRBV5-4; j_gene: TRBJ2-1; CDR3nt: TGTGCCAGCAGCCCGGGTGGGGGGACTGGGAATGAGCAGTTCTTC; CDR3aa: CASSPGGGTGNEQFF
abundance: -; d_gene: -; v_gene: TRBV10-3; j_gene: TRBJ2-5; CDR3nt: TGTGCCATCGCGGGGGCGGCAGGGTACGTAGAGACCCAGTACTTC; CDR3aa: CAIAGAAGYVETQYF
abundance: -; d_gene: -; v_gene: TRBV9; j_gene: TRBJ1-6; CDR3nt: TGTGCCAGCAGCGTAAATGACAGGATGGATTCACCCCTCCACTTT; CDR3aa: CASSVNDRMDSPLHF